This is a list of T cell receptor beta chains from one sample in a study of shared clonotypes between healthy human individuals. Libraries were prepared by immunoSEQ multiplex PCR; TCRdb keeps only in-frame clonotypes and omits some of them. The sample holds some 2,500,000 clones, roughly 93% seen once. Sequenced: naive CD4+ T cells from PBMCs. Receptor source: a man aged 18 to 35 in good health. Some clones in this sample may be carry-over from other donors' samples. The CDR3 runs from the conserved cysteine through the conserved F or W. The D gene is left open where the match is weak. A row's size may be missing; if present it is once, few, many or a size class.

j_call d_call clone_size v_call cdr3_aa cdr3_nt
TRBJ2-7 NA NA TRBV7-9 CASSLGPGSSYEQYF TGTGCCAGCAGCTTAGGTCCAGGTTCCTCCTACGAGCAGTACTTC
TRBJ2-3 NA NA TRBV7-2 CASSPRARGGDTQYF TGTGCCAGCAGCCCGCGCGCCAGGGGTGGTGATACGCAGTATTTT
TRBJ2-6 NA NA TRBV11-2 CASSDPGRLSGANVLTF TGTGCCAGCAGTGATCCGGGACGGCTCTCTGGGGCCAACGTCCTGACTTTC
TRBJ2-2 NA NA TRBV7-2 CASSPGTSGELFF TGTGCCAGCAGCCCTGGGACCTCCGGGGAGCTGTTTTTT
TRBJ1-2 NA NA TRBV27 CASSPDGTGAYGYTF TGTGCCAGCAGTCCTGACGGCACGGGCGCCTATGGCTACACCTTC
TRBJ2-7 TRBD2 NA TRBV6-6 CASSYPSGTNSYEQYF TGTGCCAGCAGTTACCCTAGCGGAACTAACTCCTACGAGCAGTACTTC
TRBJ1-4 NA few TRBV28 CASSLIRGNEKLFF TGTGCCAGCAGCCTGATCAGGGGTAATGAAAAACTGTTTTTT
TRBJ1-1 NA NA TRBV7-2 CASSLVVGINTEAFF TGTGCCAGCAGCTTAGTAGTGGGGATTAACACTGAAGCTTTCTTT
TRBJ2-5 TRBD2 NA TRBV11-2 CASSEASGIQETQYF TGTGCCAGCAGCGAGGCTAGCGGGATACAAGAGACCCAGTACTTC
TRBJ1-2 NA NA TRBV6-4 CASSDSSAGGANYGYTF TGTGCCAGCAGTGACTCGAGCGCGGGGGGCGCAAACTATGGCTACACCTTC
TRBJ1-2 NA NA TRBV29-1 CSVAILAGHGGYTF TGCAGCGTTGCAATACTTGCAGGGCATGGTGGCTACACCTTC
TRBJ1-1 NA NA TRBV2 CASKTTGNTEAFF TGTGCCAGCAAGACGACAGGGAACACTGAAGCTTTCTTT
TRBJ2-3 NA NA TRBV30 CAWSVHNRFTDTQYF TGTGCCTGGAGTGTACATAACAGGTTCACAGATACGCAGTATTTT
TRBJ2-2 NA NA TRBV28 CASSLGGFGAGELFF NA
TRBJ2-1 NA NA TRBV6-6 CASSYFGAQPEQFF TGTGCCAGCAGTTACTTTGGTGCCCAGCCTGAGCAGTTCTTC
TRBJ2-3 NA NA TRBV2 CASTRGDSTDTQYF TGTGCCAGCACGAGGGGGGACTCCACAGATACGCAGTATTTT
TRBJ2-3 TRBD2 once TRBV10-3 CAISESGTPDTQYF TGTGCCATCAGTGAGAGCGGGACCCCAGATACGCAGTATTTT
TRBJ2-7 TRBD2 NA TRBV29-1 CSVVLAGAYEQYF TGCAGCGTTGTGCTAGCGGGTGCCTACGAGCAGTACTTC
TRBJ2-1 NA NA TRBV27 CASSPRAVYNEQFF TGTGCCAGCAGTCCCCGGGCAGTCTACAATGAGCAGTTCTTC
TRBJ2-3 NA NA TRBV19 CASRTLGSVTDTQYF TGTGCCAGTAGGACCCTTGGGTCGGTGACAGATACGCAGTATTTT
TRBJ1-4 TRBD1 NA TRBV5-1 CASSLQGANEKLFF TGCGCCAGCAGCCTACAGGGGGCTAATGAAAAACTGTTTTTT
TRBJ1-1 NA NA TRBV6-1 CASIISVQSEAFF TGTGCCAGTATTATTAGCGTACAGTCTGAGGCTTTCTTT